These T cell receptor beta chains were read from a single sample in a study of blood T cells in healthy people across ages. TCRdb re-called the 5' RACE reads through MiXCR, storing one row per CDR3 protein. The table lists hundreds of thousands of distinct CDR3 sequences, over 20% of them singletons. The specimen was blood. These receptors were collected from a man aged 65 to 85 in good health. The CDR3 runs from the conserved cysteine through the conserved F or W. The D gene is left open where the match is weak. Size tells how often a clone was seen (once, few, many) or the class of an expanded clone, and some rows leave it out.

V gene	clone size	CDR3 length	D gene	J gene	CDR3 protein	CDR3 DNA
TRBV6-1	few	17	TRBD1	TRBJ2-1	CASSEDFGTGYGNEQFF	TGTGCCAGCAGTGAAGACTTTGGGACAGGGTATGGGAATGAGCAGTTCTTC
TRBV7-9	NA	12	NA	TRBJ2-1	CASSLFGDEQFF	TGTGCCAGCAGCTTATTTGGGGATGAGCAGTTCTTC
TRBV12-3/TRBV12-4	once	15	NA	TRBJ2-2	CASSFRDPGTGELFF	TGTGCCAGCAGTTTCAGGGATCCGGGGACCGGGGAGCTGTTTTTT
TRBV20-1	NA	15	NA	TRBJ1-3	CSARFASGPGNTIYF	TGCAGTGCTAGGTTCGCATCTGGGCCTGGAAACACCATATATTTT
TRBV5-1	many	12	TRBD2	TRBJ2-7	CASSLRGDEQYF	TGTGCCAGCAGTTTGCGGGGGGACGAGCAGTACTTC
TRBV29-1	NA	13	NA	TRBJ2-5	CSVDCGLVETQYF	TGCAGCGTTGACTGTGGGCTTGTAGAGACCCAGTACTTC
TRBV24-1	few	14	TRBD2	TRBJ2-3	CATSESGSSDTQYF	TGTGCCACCAGTGAAAGCGGGAGTTCGGATACGCAGTATTTT
TRBV6-1	NA	15	TRBD1	TRBJ1-5	CASSEVEGGRQPQHF	TGTGCCAGCAGTGAAGTTGAAGGGGGCCGTCAGCCCCAGCATTTT
TRBV18	many	14	NA	TRBJ2-3	CASSQQRAEDTQYF	TGTGCCAGCTCACAACAGAGGGCTGAGGATACGCAGTATTTT
TRBV4-1	NA	16	TRBD2	TRBJ2-7	CASSQEVGSSGGEQYF	TGCGCCAGCAGCCAAGAAGTAGGTTCTAGCGGAGGGGAGCAGTACTTC
TRBV5-6	NA	13	NA	TRBJ2-7	CASTQGLSYEQYF	TGTGCCAGCACTCAGGGGCTCTCCTACGAGCAGTACTTC
TRBV5-1	NA	15	NA	TRBJ2-1	CASSPDPLGHNEQFF	TGCGCCAGCAGCCCGGACCCCCTGGGGCACAATGAGCAGTTCTTC
TRBV4-3	few	16	NA	TRBJ2-3	CASSPLAGIPTDTQYF	TGCGCCAGCAGCCCTCTGGCGGGGATCCCCACAGATACGCAGTATTTT
TRBV10-3	few	15	TRBD2	TRBJ2-7	CAISVGSGRPNEQYF	TGTGCCATCAGTGTTGGTAGCGGGAGACCGAACGAGCAGTACTTC
TRBV9	few	14	TRBD2	TRBJ2-7	CASSVVSGNAKQYF	TGTGCCAGCAGCGTAGTTAGCGGGAATGCGAAGCAGTACTTC
TRBV25-1	NA	16	TRBD1	TRBJ2-2	CASSRPGGAGSGELFF	TGTGCCAGCAGTCGCCCAGGGGGCGCGGGCTCCGGGGAGCTGTTTTTT
TRBV14	NA	14	NA	TRBJ2-3	CASSQAGAADTQYF	TGTGCCAGCAGCCAAGCGGGAGCAGCAGATACGCAGTATTTT
TRBV5-4	NA	17	TRBD2	TRBJ2-1	CASSNSQAGGTYNEQFF	TGTGCCAGCAGCAATTCTCAAGCGGGAGGCACATACAATGAGCAGTTCTTC
TRBV21-1	few	13	NA	TRBJ2-5	CASSKLLGETQYF	TGTGCCAGCAGCAAACTTTTGGGGGAGACCCAGTACTTC